The 27 T cell receptor beta chains below all came from one sample that was sequenced in a study of blood T cells in healthy people across ages (dated by TCRdb to about 2015). Receptor amplification or capture employed 5' RACE. The instrument given in TCRdb is Illumina HiSeq 2500. The second PCR ran for about 6 to 12 cycles and used a J-beta primer mix along with a sample-barcoded 5' primer. Clones were called with MiXCR by TCRdb after fastp trimmed the public reads at Q25, and only in-frame beta chains were retained. Each record represents a unique CDR3 protein, reported with the most common genes and DNA among its rows. The sample table shows fewer than 950,000 distinct CDR3 sequences, and about 53% are seen once. The ten largest account for about two fifths of the sample. Material: blood. These receptor sequences come from a man older than 75 in good health.

The rearrangement uses TRBV7-3 and TRBJ2-3; weak D call: TRBD1 (5 bases). Germline V CDR1 and CDR2: SGHTA, FQGTGA. Trimming removed 2 bases from V and 1 base from J, with 16 bases in between. The CDR3 consists of 17 residues. CDR3 in DNA: TGTGCCAGCAGCTTATTGTTTAGGGGCAGGGGCACAGATACGCAGTATTTT. Translating it yields CASSLLFRGRGTDTQYF.

The chain uses TRBV5-1 and TRBJ2-1; possible D gene TRBD2, 5 bases. Germline loops: CDR1 SGHRS, CDR2 YFSETQ. V dropped 0 bases and J dropped 3 bases, with 16 bases sitting between them. The CDR3 is made up of 17 amino acids. The CDR3 nucleotides are TGCGCCAGCAGCTTGGAGGTTGCGCGGGCCCTCTACAATGAGCAGTTCTTC. Translation: CASSLEVARALYNEQFF.

J is TRBJ1-2 and V is TRBV6-1, with a tentative D call TRBD1 (5 bases). V gave up 0 bases and J gave up 8 bases, with 19 bases separating them. The germline V gene has CDR1 MNHNS and CDR2 SASEGT. This CDR3 comprises 16 residues. CDR3: CASSEALFQGPRGYTF. In DNA form, the CDR3 reads TGTGCCAGCAGTGAAGCGTTGTTTCAGGGTCCGCGCGGCTACACCTTC.

J is TRBJ1-1 and V is TRBV29-1; possibly TRBD1 for D (5 bases). The length of the CDR3 is 13 residues. The germline V and J ends were trimmed by 7 bases and 1 base, with 13 bases remaining between them. The V gene's germline CDR1 is SQVTM and CDR2 ANQGSEA. The CDR3 DNA follows: TGCAGCGCCCCGATCACAGGGAACACTGAAGCTTTCTTT. Its translation: CSAPITGNTEAFF.

This clonotype was found many times. V gene TRBV4-1 combines with J gene TRBJ1-6; D remains unclear. The CDR3 is 12 amino acids. Trimming removed 3 bases at V and 10 bases at J, with 7 bases between. Per germline, CDR1 MGHRA and CDR2 YSYEKL. The DNA for the CDR3 is TGCGCCAGCAGCCAGAGAGGCTCACCCCTCCACTTT. Translation: CASSQRGSPLHF.

The chain joins TRBV5-1 to TRBJ2-1; D might be TRBD1 (6 bases). The V gene lost 0 bases and the J gene lost 1 base, with 8 bases spanning the gap. Germline values: CDR1 SGHRS, CDR2 YFSETQ. The CDR3 runs 15 residues. The CDR3 DNA reads as TGCGCCAGCAGCTTGGACAGGGTGTCCTACAATGAGCAGTTCTTC. Amino acid sequence: CASSLDRVSYNEQFF.

This chain links TRBV29-1 with TRBJ1-2; TRBD1 aligns across 9 bases. Germline V CDR1 and CDR2: SQVTM, ANQGSEA. Germline trimming cut 8 bases from V and 3 bases from J; bases unmatched to any gene: 7. This CDR3 spans 13 amino acids. Written as DNA, the CDR3 is TGCAGCATCGCGCGACAGGGGGACTATGGCTACACCTTC. This sequence encodes CSIARQGDYGYTF.

The J gene is TRBJ1-1, the V gene TRBV7-2; a possible D gene is TRBD1 (6 bases). The V end lost 3 bases, the J end lost 5 bases, and 10 bases lay between the germline ends. Germline CDR1 SGHTA, CDR2 FQGNSA. The CDR3 is 13 residues long. As DNA, the CDR3 is TGTGCCAGCAGCTTTTACAGGGAGACTGAAGCTTTCTTT. Translation: CASSFYRETEAFF.

This clonotype was observed a handful of times. V is TRBV6-5 and J is TRBJ1-5; TRBD1 might be the D (5 bases). Trimming pared 2 bases from V and 0 bases from J, leaving 8 bases between. The CDR3 totals 15 residues. CDR1 is MNHEY and CDR2 is SVGAGI in the germline V gene. The CDR3 DNA sequence: TGTGCCAGCAGTTACGGGGGGGGTAGCAATCAGCCCCAGCATTTT. This gives the protein CASSYGGGSNQPQHF.

This clonotype was picked up a small number of times. The V gene is TRBV27, the J gene TRBJ2-3; tentatively, D is TRBD2 (6 bases). The CDR3 is 11 amino acids. V was pared by 6 bases and J by 9 bases, with 10 bases between. The germline V gene has CDR1 MNHEY and CDR2 SMNVEV (reference sequence). The CDR3, as DNA: TGTGCCAGCAGCAACGGGGGAACGCAGTATTTT. This translates into CASSNGGTQYF.

V is TRBV29-1 and J is TRBJ1-2; D not resolved. V was shortened by 4 bases and J by 4 bases, with 13 bases between the two germline ends. This CDR3 spans 13 amino acids. CDR1 is SQVTM and CDR2 is ANQGSEA in the germline V gene. CDR3 loop: CSVAPLLGYGYTF. The CDR3 DNA is TGCAGCGTTGCGCCCCTACTCGGCTATGGCTACACCTTC.

This clonotype has only a few counts. This chain links TRBV5-1 with TRBJ1-1; possibly TRBD1 for D (5 bases). Deletions cut 4 bases from V and 2 bases from J, with 12 bases between. Germline CDR1 reads SGHRS; CDR2 reads YFSETQ. This CDR3 spans 14 amino acids. CDR3 sequence reads: CASSLDSSNTEAFF. As DNA, the CDR3 is TGCGCCAGCAGCCTCGACAGCTCAAACACTGAAGCTTTCTTT.

The chain has TRBV28 and TRBJ2-7; D call uncertain. This CDR3 is built from 15 residues. The germline V gene has CDR1 MDHEN and CDR2 SYDVKM. Between the trimmed V and J ends, which lost 4 bases and 2 bases, there was a span of 15 bases. CDR3 sequence: CASSSPAVLPYEQYF. Here the CDR3 DNA reads TGTGCCAGCAGTTCTCCGGCTGTACTTCCCTACGAGCAGTACTTC.

The chain is built from TRBV7-8 and TRBJ2-7; D perhaps matches TRBD1 (6 bases). The last part of the DNA fits TRBJ2-5 better; the J call may be wrong. The CDR3 runs 19 residues. CDR1 is SGHVS, CDR2 FQNEAQ, per germline. CDR3 sequence (DNA): TGTGCCAGCAGCTTAGTTTGGCCCCAATTGGGACACCCTCCAGAGACCCAGTACTTC. Encoded protein: CASSLVWPQLGHPPETQYF.

The chain joins TRBV3-1 to TRBJ1-6; 9 positions agree with TRBD1. Trimming took 5 bases from V and 11 from J; bases not matched to a gene: 13. The CDR3 is 16 amino acids. The germline V gene has CDR1 LGHDT and CDR2 YNNKEL (reference sequence). CDR3 region: CASSATETGGSAPLHF. CDR3 bases: TGTGCCAGCAGCGCAACCGAGACAGGGGGTTCGGCACCCCTCCACTTT.

The chain couples TRBV6-4 to TRBJ2-3; tentatively, D is TRBD2 (5 bases). The CDR3 is 14 amino acids. Germline V gives CDR1 MRHNA, CDR2 SNTAGT. Trimming took 4 bases from V and 0 from J, leaving 8 bases between them. CDR3 in DNA: TGTGCCAGCAGTGTTGACTATAGCACAGATACGCAGTATTTT. This encodes CASSVDYSTDTQYF.

This clonotype was seen only a few times. The CDR3 sequence: CSARDGLRNPMNTEAFF. As DNA, the CDR3 is TGCAGTGCTAGAGATGGTCTACGGAACCCCATGAACACTGAAGCTTTCTTT. This chain uses TRBV20-1 with TRBJ1-1, with no clear D. The germline V gene encodes CDR1 DFQATT and CDR2 SNEGSKA (reference sequence). The V end was cut by 0 bases, the J end by 0 bases, with 17 bases between. The CDR3 spans 17 residues.

For the CDR3, the DNA is TGTGCCAGCAGTGGGGCGACAGGGATGACGCAGTATTTT. Translating it yields CASSGATGMTQYF. V is TRBV6-1 and J is TRBJ2-3; 7 positions match TRBD1. The V gene end was trimmed by 4 bases and the J gene end by 9 bases; junction bases not matched to a gene: 7. Germline V gives CDR1 MNHNS, CDR2 SASEGT. This CDR3 has 13 amino acids.

The chain combines TRBV29-1 with TRBJ1-1; TRBD1 might be the D (5 bases). This CDR3 contains 12 residues. V shed 7 bases and J shed 6 bases, with 15 bases lying between them. Germline V lookup: CDR1 SQVTM, CDR2 ANQGSEA. The chain's CDR3 is CSGGRAMAEAFF. The DNA of the CDR3 is TGCAGCGGGGGCAGGGCAATGGCTGAAGCTTTCTTT.

This chain uses TRBV20-1 with TRBJ2-7; D call uncertain. CDR3 length: 15 amino acids. Germline assignment: CDR1 DFQATT and CDR2 SNEGSKA (reference sequence). The ends were cut back, 5 bases at V and 5 bases at J, with 22 bases in the middle. The CDR3 nucleotides read TGCAGTGCTCCCCCACCCGGGCTCCGGGCCCACGAGCAGTACTTC. It specifies CSAPPPGLRAHEQYF.

This clonotype showed up just a few times. The chain recombines TRBV5-1 with TRBJ2-7; 7 bases are shared with TRBD1. CDR3 length: 16 amino acids. V was clipped by 5 bases and J by 0 bases; unmatched bases: 11. Germline V gene data show CDR1 as SGHRS and CDR2 as YFSETQ. CDR3 coding DNA: TGCGCCAGCAGTTCACACAGGGGACCTCTCTCCTACGAGCAGTACTTC. Translation gives CASSSHRGPLSYEQYF.

The chain employs TRBV4-2 and TRBJ2-4, with TRBD2 matching 7 bases. The J call may not be correct, given that the DNA end is closer to TRBJ2-7. CDR3 length: 16 residues. CDR1 and CDR2 from the germline V gene are LGHNA and YNFKEQ. In DNA, the CDR3 is TGTGCCAGCAGCCACCAGAGCGGGACCGTTCTCTACGAGCAGTACTTC. Protein: CASSHQSGTVLYEQYF.

This chain connects TRBV6-6 to TRBJ1-1; D not resolved. The germline V gene has CDR1 MNHNY and CDR2 SVGAGI (reference sequence). V lost 6 bases, J lost 4 bases, and 12 bases lay in between. This CDR3 spans 13 amino acids. The CDR3 nucleotides are TGTGCCAGCAGCCCTGTCCTGGGCACTGAAGCTTTCTTT. Translated, it gives CASSPVLGTEAFF.

The chain links TRBV28 to TRBJ2-4; tentative D call: TRBD1 (6 bases). Matching the DNA end better, TRBJ2-7 makes the J call doubtful. Germline-derived CDR1 and CDR2 are MDHEN and SYDVKM. This CDR3 spans 15 amino acids. The CDR3, as DNA: TGTGCCAGCAGTCTTGGGGACACTCGCTCCTACGAGCAGTACTTC. It specifies CASSLGDTRSYEQYF.

The CDR3 DNA sequence: TGCGCCAGCAGCCAAGAGTTGGCCGGGACAGGGACCCAAGAGACCCAGTACTTC. This sequence encodes CASSQELAGTGTQETQYF. V usage is TRBV4-1 and J usage is TRBJ2-5; TRBD1 matches at 9 bases. Trimming at V came to 0 bases and at J to 1 base, leaving 9 bases not matched to a gene. Germline values: CDR1 MGHRA, CDR2 YSYEKL. CDR3 length equals 18 residues.

This clonotype was seen a single time. One end of the junction varies from germline; a read error may be responsible. The chain carries TRBV7-8 and TRBJ2-4, with D maybe TRBD2 (6 bases). Germline CDR1 is SGHVS and CDR2 is FQNEAQ. The CDR3 is 15 amino acids. CDR3 sequence reads: CASSKLPQRRETQYF. The CDR3 nucleotides read TGTGCCAGCAGCAAACTCCCCCAGCGGAGGGAGACCCAGTACTTT. Together with reference TRBV7-8 and TRBJ2-4, the CDR3 gives the full variable domain: GAGVSQSPRYKVAKRGQDVALRCDPISGHVSLFWYQQALGQGPEFLTYFQNEAQLDKSGLPSDRFFAERPEGSVSTLKIQRTQQEDSAVYLCASSKLPQRRETQYFGAGTRLSVL.

The rearrangement joins TRBV3-1 to TRBJ1-2, with TRBD1 matching 9 bases. Germline-derived CDR1 and CDR2 are LGHDT and YNNKEL (reference sequence). The length of the CDR3 is 15 residues. V was pared by 4 bases and J by 7 bases, with 10 bases of the junction left unmatched. CDR3 sequence (DNA): TGTGCCAGCAGCCCGGCGCCGGACAGGGGTGGTGGCTACACCTTC. Its protein product is CASSPAPDRGGGYTF.